This TCR beta chain was sequenced during a study of blood T cell repertoires in COVID-19. At the level of the study: The samples span acute and convalescent COVID-19 from the United States, Italy and Spain. The analysed material was cDNA or gDNA that came from T cells, B-cell-depleted T cells, or PBMCs.

This clone has a single count. In the source study's methods: How many nucleated cells were present was estimated from reference gene primer amplification. Only in-frame clones appear in the TCRdb table, and some are missing; sequencing was by immunoSEQ multiplex PCR. Clonal size and the V and J genes are those of that table, whereas D and trimming came from the DNA. The sample carries more than 250,000 clones, roughly 84% recorded once. The sequenced material came from peripheral blood. This receptor was taken from a human donor in a cohort sampled during active COVID-19.

The DNA of the CDR3 is TGTGCCAGCAGCTTAGATCCGGGACAGGGGGCCTATGGCTACACCTTC. Protein sequence: CASSLDPGQGAYGYTF. The rearrangement links TRBV7-2 to TRBJ1-2; 12 nucleotides align to TRBD1. CDR3 length: 16 amino acids. J was trimmed by 4 bases and V by 1 base; bases with no gene match: 4. CDR1 and CDR2 from the germline V gene are SGHTA and FQGNSA.